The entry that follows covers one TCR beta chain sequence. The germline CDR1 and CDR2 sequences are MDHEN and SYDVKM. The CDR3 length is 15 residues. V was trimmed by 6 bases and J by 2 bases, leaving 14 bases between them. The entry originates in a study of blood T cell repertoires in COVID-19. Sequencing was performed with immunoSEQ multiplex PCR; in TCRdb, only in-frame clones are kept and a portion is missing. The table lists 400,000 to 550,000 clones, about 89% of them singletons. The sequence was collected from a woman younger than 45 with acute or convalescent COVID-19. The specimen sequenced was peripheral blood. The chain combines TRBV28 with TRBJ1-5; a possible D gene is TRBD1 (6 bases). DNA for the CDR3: TGTGCCAGCAGAAAAGGGGGGGCGGGCAATCAGCCCCAGCATTTT. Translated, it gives CASRKGGAGNQPQHF.